A selection of T cell receptor beta chains follows, all from one sample in a study of T cell repertoires in cytomegalovirus infection. TCRdb re-derived calls from the reads in MiXCR, one entry per CDR3 protein. Among roughly 250,000 distinct CDR3 sequences listed, 9% to 15% were seen once. Sequencing was done on a sample of PBMCs. Receptors were obtained from a human donor in good health (CMV status not recorded). Some clones in this sample may be carry-over from other donors' samples. CDR3s include the opening cysteine and the closing phenylalanine or tryptophan. The order of the fields is V gene, J gene, D gene, CDR3 length, clone size, CDR3 protein, CDR3 DNA. The D gene is left open where the match is weak. Size is stated for part of the rows, as once, few or many counts, or as a class when the clone is expanded.

V: TRBV5-1
J: TRBJ1-1
D: .
length: 15
size: many
CDR3: CASSLSGGEGTEAFF
DNA: TGCGCCAGCAGCTTGTCCGGAGGGGAGGGCACTGAAGCTTTCTTT

V: TRBV20-1
J: TRBJ1-2
D: TRBD1
length: 13
size: few
CDR3: CSARVGRGDGYTF
DNA: TGCAGTGCTAGAGTGGGCAGGGGGGATGGCTACACCTTC

V: TRBV2
J: TRBJ1-5
D: .
length: 16
size: .
CDR3: CASSELSTTSNQPQHF
DNA: TGTGCCAGCAGTGAATTGAGCACAACAAGCAATCAGCCCCAGCATTTT

V: TRBV27
J: TRBJ1-4
D: .
length: 16
size: many
CDR3: CASSLYRDGEREKLFF
DNA: TGTGCCAGCAGTTTATACAGAGACGGGGAGCGGGAAAAACTGTTTTTT

V: TRBV7-8
J: TRBJ2-6
D: TRBD1
length: 18
size: few
CDR3: CASSFPGQGFGGANVLTF
DNA: TGTGCCAGCAGCTTCCCGGGACAGGGTTTTGGTGGGGCCAACGTCCTGACTTTC

V: TRBV2
J: TRBJ2-3
D: .
length: 15
size: many
CDR3: CASNVGPPSTDTQYF
DNA: TGTGCCAGCAATGTGGGACCACCTAGCACAGATACGCAGTATTTT

V: TRBV20-1
J: TRBJ2-7
D: TRBD2
length: 13
size: few
CDR3: CSAFSGRSDEQYF
DNA: TGCAGTGCTTTTAGCGGGAGGTCTGACGAGCAGTACTTC

V: TRBV27
J: TRBJ1-5
D: TRBD1
length: 15
size: few
CDR3: CASRDRQGSDQPQHF
DNA: TGTGCCAGCAGAGATCGACAGGGTTCCGATCAGCCCCAGCATTTT

V: TRBV5-6
J: TRBJ1-1
D: TRBD1
length: 17
size: many
CDR3: CASSLGTGGFVNTEAFF
DNA: TGTGCCAGCAGCCTGGGGACAGGGGGATTTGTGAACACTGAAGCTTTCTTT

V: TRBV11-2
J: TRBJ1-6
D: .
length: 15
size: many
CDR3: CASSLGTPGDSPLHF
DNA: TGTGCCAGCAGCCTAGGGACTCCTGGGGATTCACCCCTCCACTTT

V: TRBV7-2
J: TRBJ2-1
D: .
length: 16
size: many
CDR3: CASSENLRGSYNEQFF
DNA: TGTGCCAGCAGCGAGAACTTGAGGGGGAGCTACAATGAGCAGTTCTTC

V: TRBV29-1
J: TRBJ2-1
D: TRBD2
length: 13
size: few
CDR3: CSVRTSAGDEQFF
DNA: TGCAGCGTGAGGACTAGCGCGGGTGATGAGCAGTTCTTC

V: TRBV18
J: TRBJ1-2
D: TRBD1
length: 16
size: .
CDR3: CASSPKKSGTVNGYTF
DNA: TGTGCCAGCTCACCAAAGAAATCTGGGACAGTAAACGGCTACACCTTC

V: TRBV29-1
J: TRBJ1-1
D: .
length: 13
size: few
CDR3: CSVDPTGHTEAFF
DNA: TGCAGCGTTGATCCTACAGGGCACACTGAAGCTTTCTTT

V: TRBV5-1
J: TRBJ2-7
D: TRBD1
length: 15
size: many
CDR3: CASRYGTAFSYEQYF
DNA: TGCGCCAGCAGATACGGGACAGCTTTCTCCTACGAGCAGTACTTC

V: TRBV5-6
J: TRBJ2-2
D: .
length: 14
size: many
CDR3: CASSQLYGTGELFF
DNA: TGTGCCAGCAGCCAACTGTATGGGACCGGGGAGCTGTTTTTT

V: TRBV6-6
J: TRBJ1-1
D: .
length: 15
size: .
CDR3: CASRTHGRRNTEAFF
DNA: TGTGCCAGCAGGACGCATGGGCGCAGGAACACTGAAGCTTTCTTT